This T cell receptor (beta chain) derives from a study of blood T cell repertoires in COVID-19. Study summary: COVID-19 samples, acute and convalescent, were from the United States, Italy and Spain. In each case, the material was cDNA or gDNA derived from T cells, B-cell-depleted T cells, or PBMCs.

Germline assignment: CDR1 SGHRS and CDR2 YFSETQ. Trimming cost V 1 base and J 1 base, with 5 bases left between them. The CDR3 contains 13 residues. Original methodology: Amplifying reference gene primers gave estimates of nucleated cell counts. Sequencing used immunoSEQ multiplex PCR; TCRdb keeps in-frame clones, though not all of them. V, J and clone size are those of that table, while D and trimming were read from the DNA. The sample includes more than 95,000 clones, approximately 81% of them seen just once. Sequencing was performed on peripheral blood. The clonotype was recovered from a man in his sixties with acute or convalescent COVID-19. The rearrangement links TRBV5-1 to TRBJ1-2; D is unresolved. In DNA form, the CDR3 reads TGCGCCAGCAGCTTGTCAGATAACTATGGCTACACCTTC. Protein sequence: CASSLSDNYGYTF. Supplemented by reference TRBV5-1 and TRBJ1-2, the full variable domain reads KAGVTQTPRYLIKTRGQQVTLSCSPISGHRSVSWYQQTPGQGLQFLFEYFSETQRNKGNFPGRFSGRQFSNSRSEMNVSTLELGDSALYLCASSLSDNYGYTFGSGTRLTVV.